The rows below give T cell receptor beta chains drawn from one sample of a study of graft-versus-host responses after intestinal transplantation. Clones were read by immunoSEQ multiplex PCR, and TCRdb kept only the in-frame ones, dropping some. The profile shows under 75,000 clones, roughly 89% of them singletons. The source material was ileum tissue, sampled about 350 days after transplant. Receptors originate from a human patient who received an intestinal transplant, so some T cells may come from the graft donor. The CDR3 runs from the conserved cysteine through the conserved F or W. A D gene is named only where the DNA matches it firmly. For some rows the clone size is stated as once, few or many, or as a class when expanded; others skip it.

clone size,V gene,D gene,J gene,CDR3 DNA,CDR3 protein
-,TRBV29-1,-,TRBJ2-3,TGCAGCGTTGAATGGGCAGGGAGAAGGGGAGATACGCAGTATTTT,CSVEWAGRRGDTQYF
-,TRBV10-2,-,TRBJ1-5,TGCGCCAGCAGTGAAGCGAGGAATCAGCCCCAGCATTTT,CASSEARNQPQHF
-,TRBV11-2,-,TRBJ2-1,TGTGCCAGCAGCTTAGGAGCTAGGGAGCAGTTCTTC,CASSLGAREQFF
-,TRBV13,-,TRBJ1-2,TGTGCCAGCAGCTTAGGGTCCGTGAGGGGCGCTAACTATGGCTACACCTTC,CASSLGSVRGANYGYTF
few,TRBV6-1,TRBD2,TRBJ2-7,TGTGCCAGCAGTGAATCGACTAGCGGGAGTCCCGAGCAGTACTTC,CASSESTSGSPEQYF
few,TRBV2,-,TRBJ1-6,TGTGCCAGCAGTGATTGGACAGCCTTTGGTTCACCCCTCCACTTT,CASSDWTAFGSPLHF
-,TRBV11-1,-,TRBJ1-1,TGTGCCAGCAGCCCCGCGCGATTGGGTGGGAACACTGAAGCTTTCTTT,CASSPARLGGNTEAFF
-,TRBV25-1,-,TRBJ2-1,TGTGCCAGCAGTGAATCCCGCAGGGGAGGCAATGAGCAGTTCTTC,CASSESRRGGNEQFF
-,TRBV6-5,TRBD1,TRBJ1-1,TGTGCCAGCAGTAGTGACAGGGGGCGGTATAAAGCTTTCTTT,CASSSDRGRYKAFF
-,TRBV6-6,TRBD1,TRBJ1-4,TGTGCCAGCAAATTGATCGGGACAGGGAATGAAAAACTGTTTTTT,CASKLIGTGNEKLFF